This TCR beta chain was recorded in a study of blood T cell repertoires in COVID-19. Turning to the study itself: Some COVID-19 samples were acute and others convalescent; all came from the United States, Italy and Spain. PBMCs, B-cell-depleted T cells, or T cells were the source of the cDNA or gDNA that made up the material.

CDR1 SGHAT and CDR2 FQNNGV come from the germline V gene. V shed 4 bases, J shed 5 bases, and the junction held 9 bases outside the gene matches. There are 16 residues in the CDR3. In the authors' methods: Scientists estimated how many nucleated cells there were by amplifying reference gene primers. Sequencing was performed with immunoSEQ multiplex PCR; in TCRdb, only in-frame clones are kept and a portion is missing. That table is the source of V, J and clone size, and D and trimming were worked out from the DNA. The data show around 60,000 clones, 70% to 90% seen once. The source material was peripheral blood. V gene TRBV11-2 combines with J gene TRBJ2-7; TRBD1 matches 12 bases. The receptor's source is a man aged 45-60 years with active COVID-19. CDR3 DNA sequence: TGTGCCAGCAGCTCCGGGGACAGGGGGCCTATGAACGAGCAGTACTTC. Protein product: CASSSGDRGPMNEQYF.